The sample holds many counts of the clone carrying this T cell receptor (beta chain). This sample was included in a study of T cells in Graves' hyperthyroidism and ophthalmopathy. RNA transcripts provided the source from which TCR beta CDR3 regions were amplified. During a first-round RT-PCR of the TCR CDR3, the HTBI primer set was used. A single record per CDR3 protein comes from TCRdb applying MiXCR to the multiplex PCR reads. The top ten clones hold approximately 8.4% of a sample with about 720,000 distinct CDR3 sequences, about 15% of them seen once. Germline V gives CDR1 SGDLS, CDR2 YYNGEE. The CDR3 extends over 13 amino acids. The V and J ends lost 0 bases and 9 bases respectively, with 11 bases between them.

The chain employs TRBV9 and TRBJ2-3, with unresolved D. The receptor's source is a man aged 18 to 29 with Graves' hyperthyroidism. The sequencing input was blood. In DNA form, the CDR3 reads TGTGCCAGCAGCGTAGAGGAGAGGCAAACGCAGTATTTT. This codes for CASSVEERQTQYF.